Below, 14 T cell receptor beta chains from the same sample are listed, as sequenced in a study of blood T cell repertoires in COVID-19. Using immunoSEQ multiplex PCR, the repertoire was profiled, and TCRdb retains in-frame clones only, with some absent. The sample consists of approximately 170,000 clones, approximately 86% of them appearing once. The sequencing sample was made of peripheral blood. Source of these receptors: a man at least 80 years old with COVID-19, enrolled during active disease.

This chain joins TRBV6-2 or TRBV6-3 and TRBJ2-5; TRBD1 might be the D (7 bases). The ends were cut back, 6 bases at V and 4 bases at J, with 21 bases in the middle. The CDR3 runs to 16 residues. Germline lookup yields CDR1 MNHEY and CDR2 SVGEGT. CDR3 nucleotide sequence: TGTGCCAGCAGCTCCGAGCTCTCAGGGGGAGGAGAGACCCAGTACTTC. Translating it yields CASSSELSGGGETQYF.

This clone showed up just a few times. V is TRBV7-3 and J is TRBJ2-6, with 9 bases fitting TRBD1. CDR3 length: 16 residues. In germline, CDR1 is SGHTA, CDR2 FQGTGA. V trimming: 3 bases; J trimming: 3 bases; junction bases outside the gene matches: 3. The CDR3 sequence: CASSLTGGFGANVLTF. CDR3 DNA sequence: TGTGCCAGCAGCTTGACAGGGGGATTTGGGGCCAACGTCCTGACTTTC. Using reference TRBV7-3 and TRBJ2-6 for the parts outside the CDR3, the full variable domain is GAGVSQTPSNKVTEKGKYVELRCDPISGHTALYWYRQSLGQGPEFLIYFQGTGAADDSGLPNDRFFAVRPEGSVSTLKIQRTERGDSAVYLCASSLTGGFGANVLTFGAGSRLTVL.

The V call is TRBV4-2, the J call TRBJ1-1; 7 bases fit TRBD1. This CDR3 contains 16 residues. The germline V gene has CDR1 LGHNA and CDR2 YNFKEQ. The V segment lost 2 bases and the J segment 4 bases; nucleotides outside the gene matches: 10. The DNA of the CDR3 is TGTGCCAGCAGCCAAAGAGGGGGCAAGCTGACCACTGAAGCTTTCTTT. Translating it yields CASSQRGGKLTTEAFF.

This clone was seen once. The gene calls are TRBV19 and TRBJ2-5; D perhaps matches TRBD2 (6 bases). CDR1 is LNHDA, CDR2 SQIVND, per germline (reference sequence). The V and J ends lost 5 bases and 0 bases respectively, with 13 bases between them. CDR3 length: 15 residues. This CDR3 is CASSVGLLYQETQYF. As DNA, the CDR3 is TGTGCCAGTAGTGTGGGACTGCTGTACCAAGAGACCCAGTACTTC.

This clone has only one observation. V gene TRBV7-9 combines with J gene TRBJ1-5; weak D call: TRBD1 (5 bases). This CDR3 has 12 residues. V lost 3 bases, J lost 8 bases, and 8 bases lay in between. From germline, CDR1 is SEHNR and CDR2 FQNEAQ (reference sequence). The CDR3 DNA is TGTGCCAGCAGCTTTGGGGGGGAGCCCCAGCATTTT. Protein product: CASSFGGEPQHF.

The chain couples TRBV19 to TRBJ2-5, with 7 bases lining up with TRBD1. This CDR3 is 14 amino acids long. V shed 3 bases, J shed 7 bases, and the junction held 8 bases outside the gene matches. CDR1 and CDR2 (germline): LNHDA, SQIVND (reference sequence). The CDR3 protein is CASSIEDRLGTQYF. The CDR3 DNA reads TGTGCCAGTAGTATCGAGGACAGGCTCGGGACCCAGTACTTC. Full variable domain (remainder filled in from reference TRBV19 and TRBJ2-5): DGGITQSPKYLFRKEGQNVTLSCEQNLNHDAMYWYRQDPGQGLRLIYYSQIVNDFQKGDIAEGYSVSREKKESFPLTVTSAQKNPTAFYLCASSIEDRLGTQYFGPGTRLLVL.

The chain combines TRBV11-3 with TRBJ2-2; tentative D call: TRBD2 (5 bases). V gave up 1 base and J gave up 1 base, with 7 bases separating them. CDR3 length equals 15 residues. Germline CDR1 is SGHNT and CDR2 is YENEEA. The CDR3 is CASSLVGGNTGELFF. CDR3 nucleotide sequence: TGTGCCAGCAGCTTAGTTGGAGGGAACACCGGGGAGCTGTTTTTT.

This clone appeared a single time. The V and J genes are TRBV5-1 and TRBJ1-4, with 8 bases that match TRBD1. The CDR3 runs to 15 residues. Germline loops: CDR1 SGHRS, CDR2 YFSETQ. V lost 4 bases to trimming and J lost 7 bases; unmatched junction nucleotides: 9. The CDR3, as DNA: TGCGCCAGCAGCCCGATCCAGGGGGCGCGTGAAAAACTGTTTTTT. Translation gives CASSPIQGAREKLFF.

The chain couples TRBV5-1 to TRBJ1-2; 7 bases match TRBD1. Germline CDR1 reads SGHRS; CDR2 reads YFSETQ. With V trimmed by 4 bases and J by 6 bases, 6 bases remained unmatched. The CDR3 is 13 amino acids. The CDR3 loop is CASSGGQQNGYTF. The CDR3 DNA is TGCGCCAGCAGCGGGGGACAGCAAAATGGCTACACCTTC.

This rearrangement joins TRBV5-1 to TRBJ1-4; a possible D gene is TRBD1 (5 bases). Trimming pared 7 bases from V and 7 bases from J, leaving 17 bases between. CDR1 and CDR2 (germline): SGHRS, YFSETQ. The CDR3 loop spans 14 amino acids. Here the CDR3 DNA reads TGCGCCAGCGCCCCCCAGGGCACCGCTGAAAAACTGTTTTTT. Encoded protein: CASAPQGTAEKLFF.

CDR3 region: CAISSSGALEEQYF. The CDR3 DNA is TGTGCCATCAGTTCTAGCGGGGCCTTGGAAGAGCAGTACTTC. The chain uses TRBV10-3 and TRBJ2-7, with 9 bases fitting TRBD2. The CDR3 runs to 14 residues. Germline V lookup: CDR1 ENHRY, CDR2 SYGVKD. V shed 5 bases and J 7 bases; nucleotides not matched to a gene: 9.

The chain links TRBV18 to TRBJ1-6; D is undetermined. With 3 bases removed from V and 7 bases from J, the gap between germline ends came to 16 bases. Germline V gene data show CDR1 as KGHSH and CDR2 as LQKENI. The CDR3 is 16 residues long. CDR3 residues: CASSPYTAGLNSPLHF. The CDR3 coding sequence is TGTGCCAGCTCACCTTACACCGCCGGGTTAAATTCACCCCTCCACTTT.

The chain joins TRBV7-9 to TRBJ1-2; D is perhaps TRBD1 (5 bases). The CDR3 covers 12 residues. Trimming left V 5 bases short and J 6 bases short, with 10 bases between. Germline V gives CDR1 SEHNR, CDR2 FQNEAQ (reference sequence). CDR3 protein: CASSVQGNGYTF. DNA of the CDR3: TGTGCCAGCAGCGTCCAGGGAAATGGCTACACCTTC.

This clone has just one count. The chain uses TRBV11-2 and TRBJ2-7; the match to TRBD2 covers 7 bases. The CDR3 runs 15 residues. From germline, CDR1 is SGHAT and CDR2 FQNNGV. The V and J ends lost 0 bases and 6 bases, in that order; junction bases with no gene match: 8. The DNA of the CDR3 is TGTGCCAGCAGCTTAGAGGGAAGCGGGGTGCGCGAGCAGTACTTC. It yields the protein CASSLEGSGVREQYF. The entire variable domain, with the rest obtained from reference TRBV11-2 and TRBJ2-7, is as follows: EAGVAQSPRYKIIEKRQSVAFWCNPISGHATLYWYQQILGQGPKLLIQFQNNGVVDDSQLPKDRFSAERLKGVDSTLKIQPAKLEDSAVYLCASSLEGSGVREQYFGPGTRLTVT.